This T cell receptor (delta chain) came from a study of γδ T cells in repeated Plasmodium falciparum infection. Study context: The natural-infection arm compared Malian children under seasonal malaria with matched Australian children. Malaria-naive adults were infected with P. falciparum NF54 four times over about 600 days.

Gammadelta T cells were flow-sorted from PBMC into Vgamma9/Vdelta2+ and Vdelta2-negative populations for bulk analysis. Sequencing covered both gamma and delta TCR chains per sample. TCRdb re-called the multiplex PCR reads with CATT. The table includes 50,000 to 65,000 delta-chain clones, around 1.5% detected once. Study-wide points: Vdelta2-negative gammadelta repertoires, largely Vdelta1+, seemingly showed infection-driven waves of new clonal selection.

Comments on this clone: Its target is not known. The translation of this DNA and the TCRdb protein of a much larger clone differ at residue 16, probably owing to a read error; the protein shown here is translated from the DNA.

The V gene end was trimmed by 2 bases and the J gene end by 2 bases; junction bases not matched to a gene: 27. The CDR3 loop spans 22 amino acids. Germline CDR1 is TVYSNPD and CDR2 is GDNSRS (reference sequence). Sequenced material: gamma-delta T cells from blood. The clonotype was recovered from a pool of human donors (malaria-infected and uninfected, not separated). The chain links TRDV3 to TRDJ1; 12 nucleotides line up with TRDD3. For the CDR3, the DNA is TGTGCCTTTTGCCCGAGCTTCCTACAGTACTGGGGGATACCGGATCATACCGATAAACTCATCTTT. Translated: CAFCPSFLQYWGIPDHTDKLIF.